The present T cell receptor beta chain was sequenced within a study of shared clonotypes between healthy human individuals. Profiled with immunoSEQ multiplex PCR; TCRdb holds only in-frame clones, not every one. The sample lists around 610,000 clones, 90% to 97% occurring once. V lost 5 bases and J lost 3, with 10 bases in between. Per germline, CDR1 SEHNR and CDR2 FQNEAQ (reference sequence). The CDR3 loop spans 13 amino acids. Naive CD8 cells lacked CD45RO, underwent positive selection for CCR7 and left out terminally differentiated effector memory CD45RA+ cells. The specimen sequenced was naive CD8+ T cells sorted from blood. V and J are TRBV7-9 and TRBJ1-2, with D perhaps TRBD1 (5 bases). This TCR was recovered from a woman in her twenties or thirties in good health. CDR3 protein: CASSVVGDYGYTF. As DNA, the CDR3 is TGTGCCAGCAGCGTCGTAGGGGACTATGGCTACACCTTC.